This record looks at one TCR beta chain sequence and its context. This sample was taken from a study of cytomegalovirus exposure and HLA in healthy donors. The PCR made use of 60 Vbeta and 13 Jbeta primers. Clones were read by immunoSEQ multiplex PCR, and TCRdb kept only the in-frame ones, dropping some. This table has 120,000 to 150,000 clones, around 75% appearing once. The V gene end was trimmed by 5 bases and the J gene end by 0 bases; junction bases not matched to a gene: 4. CDR1 and CDR2 (germline): SNHLY, FYNNEI. This CDR3 comprises 15 residues. The chain recombines TRBV2 with TRBJ2-7; TRBD1 matches 10 bases. This clonotype was sampled from a man aged 55 to 70 in good health and CMV-seronegative. The sample comprised PBMCs. This chain's CDR3 is CASSPGQGTSYEQYF. CDR3 in DNA: TGTGCCAGCAGTCCGGGACAGGGGACCTCCTACGAGCAGTACTTC. Looking up the rest from reference TRBV2 and TRBJ2-7 gives the full variable domain: EPEVTQTPSHQVTQMGQEVILRCVPISNHLYFYWYRQILGQKVEFLVSFYNNEISEKSEIFDDQFSVERPDGSNFTLKIRSTKLEDSAMYFCASSPGQGTSYEQYFGPGTRLTVT.